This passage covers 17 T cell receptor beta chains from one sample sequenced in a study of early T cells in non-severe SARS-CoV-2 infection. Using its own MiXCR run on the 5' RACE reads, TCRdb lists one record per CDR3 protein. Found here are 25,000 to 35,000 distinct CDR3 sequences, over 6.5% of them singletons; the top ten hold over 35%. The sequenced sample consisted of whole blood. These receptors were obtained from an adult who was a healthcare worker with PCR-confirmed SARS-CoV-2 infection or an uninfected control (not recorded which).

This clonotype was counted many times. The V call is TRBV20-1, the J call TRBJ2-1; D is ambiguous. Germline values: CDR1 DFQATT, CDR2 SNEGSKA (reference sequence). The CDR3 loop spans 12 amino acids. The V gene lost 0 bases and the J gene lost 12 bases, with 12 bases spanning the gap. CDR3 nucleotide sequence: TGCAGTGCTAGAGATCCCCTTGTTGGGCAGTTCTTC. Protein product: CSARDPLVGQFF.

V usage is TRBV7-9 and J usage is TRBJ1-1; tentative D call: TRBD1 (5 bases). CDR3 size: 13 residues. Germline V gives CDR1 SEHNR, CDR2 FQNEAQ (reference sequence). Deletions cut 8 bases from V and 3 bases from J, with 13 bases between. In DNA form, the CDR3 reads TGTGCCAGCCTCAGGACATATGACACTGAAGCTTTCTTT. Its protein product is CASLRTYDTEAFF.

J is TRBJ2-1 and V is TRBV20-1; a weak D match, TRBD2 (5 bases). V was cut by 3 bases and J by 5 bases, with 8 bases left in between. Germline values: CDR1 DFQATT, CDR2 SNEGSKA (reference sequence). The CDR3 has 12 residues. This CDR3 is CSARSGNNEQFF. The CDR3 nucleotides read TGCAGTGCTAGGTCGGGAAACAATGAGCAGTTCTTC.

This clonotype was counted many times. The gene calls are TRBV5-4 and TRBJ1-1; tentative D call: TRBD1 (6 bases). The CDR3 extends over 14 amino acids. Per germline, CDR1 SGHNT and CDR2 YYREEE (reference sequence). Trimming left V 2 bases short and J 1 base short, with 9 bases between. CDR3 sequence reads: CASSFGQRNTEAFF. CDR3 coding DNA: TGTGCCAGCAGCTTCGGACAGAGGAACACTGAAGCTTTCTTT.

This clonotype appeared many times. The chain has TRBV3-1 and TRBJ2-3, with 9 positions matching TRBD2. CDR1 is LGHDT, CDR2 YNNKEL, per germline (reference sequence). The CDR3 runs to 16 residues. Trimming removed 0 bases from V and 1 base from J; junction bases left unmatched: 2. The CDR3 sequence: CASSQDLAGGTDTQYF. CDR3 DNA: TGTGCCAGCAGCCAAGATTTAGCGGGAGGCACAGATACGCAGTATTTT.

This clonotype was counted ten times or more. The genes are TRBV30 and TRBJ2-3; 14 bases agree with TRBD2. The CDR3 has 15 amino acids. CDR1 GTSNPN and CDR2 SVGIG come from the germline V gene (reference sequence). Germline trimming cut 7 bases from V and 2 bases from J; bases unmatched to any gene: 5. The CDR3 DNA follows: TGTGCCTCCCGGACTAGCGGGAGGTTCACAGATACGCAGTATTTT. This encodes CASRTSGRFTDTQYF.

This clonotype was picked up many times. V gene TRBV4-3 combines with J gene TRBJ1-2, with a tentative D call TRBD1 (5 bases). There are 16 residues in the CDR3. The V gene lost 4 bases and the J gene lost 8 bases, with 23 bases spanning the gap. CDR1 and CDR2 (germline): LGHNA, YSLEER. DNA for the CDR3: TGCGCCAGCAGCCCATTTGGGACGGGATATTCACAGGGCTACACCTTC. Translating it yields CASSPFGTGYSQGYTF.

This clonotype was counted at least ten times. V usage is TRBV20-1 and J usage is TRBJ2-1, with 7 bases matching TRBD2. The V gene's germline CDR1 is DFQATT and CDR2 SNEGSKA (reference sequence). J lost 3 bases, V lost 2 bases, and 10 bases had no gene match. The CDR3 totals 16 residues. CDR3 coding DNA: TGCAGTGCTAGAAGGTTCCCGCGGGAGATCTACAATGAGCAGTTCTTC. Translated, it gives CSARRFPREIYNEQFF.

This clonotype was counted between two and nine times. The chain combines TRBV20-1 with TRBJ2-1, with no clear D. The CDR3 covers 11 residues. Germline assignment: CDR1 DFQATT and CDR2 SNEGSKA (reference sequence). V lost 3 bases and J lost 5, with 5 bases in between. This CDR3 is CSASEDNEQFF. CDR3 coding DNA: TGCAGTGCTAGCGAAGACAATGAGCAGTTCTTC.

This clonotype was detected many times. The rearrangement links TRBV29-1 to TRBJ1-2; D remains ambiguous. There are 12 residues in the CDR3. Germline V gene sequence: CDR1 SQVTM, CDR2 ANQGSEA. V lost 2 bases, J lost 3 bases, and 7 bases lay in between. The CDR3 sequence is CSVEFGDYGYTF. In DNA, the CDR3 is TGCAGCGTTGAATTTGGGGACTATGGCTACACCTTC.

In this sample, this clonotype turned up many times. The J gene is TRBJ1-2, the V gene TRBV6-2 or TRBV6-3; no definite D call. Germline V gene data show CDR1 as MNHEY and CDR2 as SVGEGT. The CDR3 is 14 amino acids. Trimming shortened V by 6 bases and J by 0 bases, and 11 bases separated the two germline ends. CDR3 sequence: CASSRDGPNYGYTF. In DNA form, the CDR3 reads TGTGCCAGCAGCCGAGACGGACCTAACTATGGCTACACCTTC.

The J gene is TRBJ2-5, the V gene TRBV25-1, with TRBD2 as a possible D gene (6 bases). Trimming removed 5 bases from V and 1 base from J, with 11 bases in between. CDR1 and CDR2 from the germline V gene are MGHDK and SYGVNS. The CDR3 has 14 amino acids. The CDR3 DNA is TGTGCCAGCAGTATCGGAGGGATCCAAGAGACCCAGTACTTC. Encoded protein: CASSIGGIQETQYF.

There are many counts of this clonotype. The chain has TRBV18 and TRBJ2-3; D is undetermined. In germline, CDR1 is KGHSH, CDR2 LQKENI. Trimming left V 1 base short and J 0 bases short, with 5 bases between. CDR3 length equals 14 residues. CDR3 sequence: CASSPLVSTDTQYF. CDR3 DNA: TGTGCCAGCTCACCACTCGTAAGCACAGATACGCAGTATTTT.

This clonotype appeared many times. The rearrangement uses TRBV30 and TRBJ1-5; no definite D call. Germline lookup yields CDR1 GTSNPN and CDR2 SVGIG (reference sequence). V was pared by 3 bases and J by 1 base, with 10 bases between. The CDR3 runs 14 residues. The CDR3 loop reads CAWSTGVSNQPQHF. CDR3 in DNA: TGTGCCTGGAGCACCGGGGTAAGCAATCAGCCCCAGCATTTT. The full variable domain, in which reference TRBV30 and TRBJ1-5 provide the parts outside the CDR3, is SQTIHQWPATLVQPVGSPLSLECTVEGTSNPNLYWYRQAAGRGLQLLFYSVGIGQISSEVPQNLSASRPQDRQFILSSKKLLLSDSGFYLCAWSTGVSNQPQHFGDGTRLSIL.

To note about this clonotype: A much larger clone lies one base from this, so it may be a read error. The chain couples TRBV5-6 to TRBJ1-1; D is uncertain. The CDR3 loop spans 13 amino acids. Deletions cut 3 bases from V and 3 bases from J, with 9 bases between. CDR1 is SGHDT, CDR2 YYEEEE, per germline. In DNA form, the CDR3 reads TGTGCCAGCAGCTCGGGAGCTGACACTGAAGCTTTCTTT. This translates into CASSSGADTEAFF.

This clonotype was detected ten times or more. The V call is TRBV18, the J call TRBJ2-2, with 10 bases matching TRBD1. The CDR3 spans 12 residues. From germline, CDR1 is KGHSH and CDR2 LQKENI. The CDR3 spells CAGTGDTGELFF. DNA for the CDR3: TGTGCTGGGACAGGGGACACCGGGGAGCTGTTTTTT.

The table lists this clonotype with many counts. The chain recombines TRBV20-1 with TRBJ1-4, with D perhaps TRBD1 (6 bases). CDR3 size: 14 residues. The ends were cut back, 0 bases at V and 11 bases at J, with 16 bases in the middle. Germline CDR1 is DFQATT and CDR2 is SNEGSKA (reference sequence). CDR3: CSARDRGRERKLFF. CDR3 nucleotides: TGCAGTGCTAGAGATCGGGGGCGCGAAAGGAAACTGTTTTTT.